Below are 2 T cell receptor beta chains sequenced from a single sample in a study of blood T cell repertoires in COVID-19. Method: immunoSEQ multiplex PCR; TCRdb's copy keeps in-frame clones and lacks some. The repertoire consists of approximately 90,000 clones, with about 76% occurring once and the leading ten covering about 24%. The sequenced sample was peripheral blood. The receptors shown here come from a human donor in a cohort sampled during active COVID-19.

V is TRBV5-4 and J is TRBJ2-5, with D maybe TRBD2 (5 bases). The CDR3 is 16 residues long. The germline gives CDR1 SGHNT, CDR2 YYREEE (reference sequence). The germline V and J ends were trimmed by 4 bases and 4 bases, with 20 bases remaining between them. CDR3 in amino acids: CASSPAGRGSGETQYF. CDR3 nucleotide sequence: TGTGCCAGCAGCCCGGCAGGACGAGGGAGCGGAGAGACCCAGTACTTC.

The rearrangement joins TRBV18 to TRBJ2-4; 9 positions match TRBD1. V shed 9 bases, J shed 0 bases, and the junction held 3 bases outside the gene matches. The CDR3 runs 14 residues. The germline V gene encodes CDR1 KGHSH and CDR2 LQKENI. This chain's CDR3 is CASRTGAAKNIQYF. Written as DNA, the CDR3 is TGTGCCAGTCGGACAGGGGCAGCCAAAAACATTCAGTACTTC. Variable domain in full (rest from reference TRBV18 and TRBJ2-4): NAGVMQNPRHLVRRRGQEARLRCSPMKGHSHVYWYRQLPEEGLKFMVYLQKENIIDESGMPKERFSAEFPKEGPSILRIQQVVRGDSAAYFCASRTGAAKNIQYFGAGTRLSVL.